This TCR beta chain was captured in a study of blood T cell repertoires in COVID-19. Overall study context: COVID-19 samples collected from the United States, Italy and Spain covered acute and convalescent phases. PBMCs, B-cell-depleted T cells, or T cells were the source of the cDNA or gDNA that made up the material.

In the original workflow: Amplification of reference gene primers was used by the study to estimate nucleated cell counts. Here immunoSEQ multiplex PCR was the method, and the copy in TCRdb shows in-frame clones only, minus some. V, J and clone size were drawn from that table, and D and trimming were deduced from the DNA. The data show 280,000 or so clones, about 85% seen once. The ends were cut back, 4 bases at V and 5 bases at J, with 18 bases in the middle. Germline loops: CDR1 SGHRS, CDR2 YFSETQ. This CDR3 spans 16 amino acids. The chain is built from TRBV5-1 and TRBJ2-2; D ambiguous. Material: peripheral blood. This receptor was identified in a human donor in a cohort sampled during active COVID-19. Here the CDR3 DNA reads TGCGCCAGCAGCCCCAGTGCTTCAGGTCGGACCGGGGAGCTGTTTTTT. It is translated as CASSPSASGRTGELFF.